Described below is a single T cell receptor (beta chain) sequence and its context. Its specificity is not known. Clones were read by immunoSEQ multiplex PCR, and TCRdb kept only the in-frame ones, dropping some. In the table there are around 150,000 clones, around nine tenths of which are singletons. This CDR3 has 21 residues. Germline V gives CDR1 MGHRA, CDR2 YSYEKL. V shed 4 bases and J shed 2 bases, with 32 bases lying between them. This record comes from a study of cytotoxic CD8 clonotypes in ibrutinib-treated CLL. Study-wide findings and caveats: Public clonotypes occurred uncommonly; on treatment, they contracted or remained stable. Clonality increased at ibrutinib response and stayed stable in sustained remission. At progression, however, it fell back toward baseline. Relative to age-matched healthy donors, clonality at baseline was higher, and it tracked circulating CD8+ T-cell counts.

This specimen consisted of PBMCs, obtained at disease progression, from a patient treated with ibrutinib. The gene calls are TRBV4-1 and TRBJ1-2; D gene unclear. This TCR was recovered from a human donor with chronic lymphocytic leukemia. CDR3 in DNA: TGCGCCAGCAGCCCTCTCCCACCCCTGGACGCGGCGTTTGGGAGGAACTATGGCTACACCTTC. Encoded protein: CASSPLPPLDAAFGRNYGYTF.